This TCR beta chain emerged from a study of blood T cell repertoires in COVID-19. V lost 4 bases and J 6 bases, leaving 18 bases between the germline ends. The CDR3 loop spans 15 amino acids. Germline V gives CDR1 SGHRS, CDR2 YFSETQ. TCRdb keeps only in-frame clones here, not all; method: immunoSEQ multiplex PCR. In the table there are about 210,000 clones, roughly 94% of which are singletons. Sequencing was performed on peripheral blood. The V gene is TRBV5-1, the J gene TRBJ2-3; weak D call: TRBD1 (6 bases). This clonotype was sampled from a man aged 25-40 years with acute or convalescent COVID-19. CDR3 residues: CASSRNSGGWDTQYF. CDR3 in DNA: TGCGCCAGCAGCCGAAACTCTGGGGGCTGGGATACGCAGTATTTT.